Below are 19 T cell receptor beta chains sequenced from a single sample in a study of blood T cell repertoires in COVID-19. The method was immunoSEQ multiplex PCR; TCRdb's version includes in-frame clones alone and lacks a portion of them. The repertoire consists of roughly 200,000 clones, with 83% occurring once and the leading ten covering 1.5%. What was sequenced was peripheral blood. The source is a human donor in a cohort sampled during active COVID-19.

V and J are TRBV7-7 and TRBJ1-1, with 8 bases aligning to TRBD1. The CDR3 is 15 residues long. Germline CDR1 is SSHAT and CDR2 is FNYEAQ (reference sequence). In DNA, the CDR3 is TGTGCTAGCGGGGTCAGGACAGGGAAGAACACTGAAGCTTTCTTT. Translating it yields CASGVRTGKNTEAFF.

The CDR3 region is CASSGTGGAYNYGYTF. The DNA of the CDR3 is TGCGCCAGCAGTGGGACAGGGGGCGCCTATAACTATGGCTACACCTTC. V gene TRBV10-2 combines with J gene TRBJ1-2; 11 nucleotides agree with TRBD1. The J segment lost 1 base and the V segment lost 4 bases, leaving 5 bases of the junction unmatched. Germline-derived CDR1 and CDR2 are WSHSY and SAAADI. The CDR3 loop spans 16 amino acids.

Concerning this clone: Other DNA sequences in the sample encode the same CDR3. CDR3 DNA: TGCGCCAGCAGCTCGGGACAGAACACCGGGGAGCTGTTTTTT. Amino acid sequence: CASSSGQNTGELFF. The chain uses TRBV5-1 and TRBJ2-2, with a tentative D call TRBD1 (6 bases). The CDR3 totals 14 residues. Germline assignment: CDR1 SGHRS and CDR2 YFSETQ. Trimming cost V 3 bases and J 1 base, with 7 bases left between them.

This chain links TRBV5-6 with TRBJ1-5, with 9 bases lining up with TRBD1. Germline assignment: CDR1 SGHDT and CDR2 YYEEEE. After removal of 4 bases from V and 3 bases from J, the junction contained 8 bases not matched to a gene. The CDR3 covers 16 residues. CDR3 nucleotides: TGTGCCAGCAGCCCGACAGGGGGGACAACCAATCAGCCCCAGCATTTT. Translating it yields CASSPTGGTTNQPQHF. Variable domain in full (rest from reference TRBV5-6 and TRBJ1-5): DAGVTQSPTHLIKTRGQQVTLRCSPKSGHDTVSWYQQALGQGPQFIFQYYEEEERQRGNFPDRFSGHQFPNYSSELNVNALLLGDSALYLCASSPTGGTTNQPQHFGDGTRLSIL.

CDR3 residues: CASSLFSSGANVLTF. In nucleotides, the CDR3 is TGTGCCAGCAGTTTATTTAGCTCTGGGGCCAACGTCCTGACTTTC. The chain joins TRBV28 to TRBJ2-6; D is unclear. The CDR3 extends over 15 amino acids. Germline V lookup: CDR1 MDHEN, CDR2 SYDVKM. V was cut by 1 base and J by 0 bases, with 4 bases left in between.

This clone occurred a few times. CDR3 residues: CASSNRGLYEQYF. CDR3 bases: TGTGCCAGCAGTAACAGGGGGTTGTACGAGCAGTACTTC. The V gene is TRBV27, the J gene TRBJ2-7; 8 bases are shared with TRBD1. J gave up 4 bases and V 5 bases, and 4 bases lay outside the gene matches. CDR3 length: 13 residues. Looked up from germline, CDR1 is MNHEY and CDR2 is SMNVEV (reference sequence).

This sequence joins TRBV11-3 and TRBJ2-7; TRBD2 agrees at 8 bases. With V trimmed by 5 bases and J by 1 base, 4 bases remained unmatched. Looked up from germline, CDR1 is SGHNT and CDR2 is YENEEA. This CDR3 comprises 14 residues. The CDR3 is CASSPGLASYEQYF. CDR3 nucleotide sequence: TGTGCCAGCAGCCCAGGACTAGCATCCTACGAGCAGTACTTC.

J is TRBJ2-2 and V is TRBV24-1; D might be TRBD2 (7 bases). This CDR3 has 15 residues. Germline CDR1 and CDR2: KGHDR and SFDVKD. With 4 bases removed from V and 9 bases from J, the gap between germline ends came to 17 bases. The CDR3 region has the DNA TGTGCCACCAGTGACGCCCAGTGGGGGGGCCGGGAGCTGTTTTTT. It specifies CATSDAQWGGRELFF.

CDR3 sequence: CARPRDRAYEQYF. The CDR3 DNA reads TGTGCCAGGCCCCGGGACAGAGCCTACGAGCAGTACTTC. The chain carries TRBV27 and TRBJ2-7, with 7 bases aligning to TRBD1. Germline values: CDR1 MNHEY, CDR2 SMNVEV (reference sequence). The CDR3 loop spans 13 amino acids. J gave up 2 bases and V 9 bases, and 7 bases lay outside the gene matches.

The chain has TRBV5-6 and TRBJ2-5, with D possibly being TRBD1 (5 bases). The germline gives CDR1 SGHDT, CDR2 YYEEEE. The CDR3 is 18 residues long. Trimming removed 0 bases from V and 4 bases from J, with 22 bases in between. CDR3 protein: CASSLAGKGSHRLETQYF. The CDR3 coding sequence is TGTGCCAGCAGCTTGGCAGGGAAGGGTTCACACAGGCTAGAGACCCAGTACTTC.

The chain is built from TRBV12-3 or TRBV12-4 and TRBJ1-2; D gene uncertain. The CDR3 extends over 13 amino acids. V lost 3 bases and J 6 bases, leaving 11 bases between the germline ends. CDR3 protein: CASSFETQNGYTF. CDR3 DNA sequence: TGTGCCAGCAGTTTTGAGACACAAAATGGCTACACCTTC.

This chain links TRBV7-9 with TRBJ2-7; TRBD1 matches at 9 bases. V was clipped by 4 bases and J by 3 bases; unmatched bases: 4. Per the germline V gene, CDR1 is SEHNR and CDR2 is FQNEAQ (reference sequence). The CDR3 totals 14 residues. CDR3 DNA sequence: TGTGCCAGCAGCTCGACAGGGGGGAACTACGAGCAGTACTTC. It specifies CASSSTGGNYEQYF.

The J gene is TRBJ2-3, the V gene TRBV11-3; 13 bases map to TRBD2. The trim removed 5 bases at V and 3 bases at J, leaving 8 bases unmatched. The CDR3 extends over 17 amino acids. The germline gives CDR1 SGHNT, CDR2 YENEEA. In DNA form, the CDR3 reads TGTGCCAGCAGCACGCGGACTAGCGGGGGACCTACAGATACGCAGTATTTT. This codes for CASSTRTSGGPTDTQYF.

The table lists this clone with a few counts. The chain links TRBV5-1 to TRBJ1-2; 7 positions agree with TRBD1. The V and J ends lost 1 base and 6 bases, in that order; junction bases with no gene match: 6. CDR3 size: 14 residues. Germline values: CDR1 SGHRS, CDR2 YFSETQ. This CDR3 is CASSLPGTVDGYTF. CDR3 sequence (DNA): TGCGCCAGCAGCTTGCCCGGGACAGTGGATGGCTACACCTTC.

The CDR3 region has the DNA TGCGCCAGCAGCCAGTGGCAGCGGGAGACCCAGTACTTC. Its translation: CASSQWQRETQYF. The chain has TRBV4-1 and TRBJ2-5, with D tentatively TRBD2 (5 bases). CDR1 MGHRA and CDR2 YSYEKL come from the germline V gene. This CDR3 is built from 13 residues. Trimming took 3 bases from V and 5 from J, leaving 10 bases between them.

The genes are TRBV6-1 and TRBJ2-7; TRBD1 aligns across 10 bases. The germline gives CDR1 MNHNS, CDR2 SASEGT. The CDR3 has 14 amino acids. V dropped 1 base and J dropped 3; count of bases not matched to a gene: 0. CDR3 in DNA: TGTGCCAGCAGTGAAGGGACAGGGGGCTACGAGCAGTACTTC. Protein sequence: CASSEGTGGYEQYF.

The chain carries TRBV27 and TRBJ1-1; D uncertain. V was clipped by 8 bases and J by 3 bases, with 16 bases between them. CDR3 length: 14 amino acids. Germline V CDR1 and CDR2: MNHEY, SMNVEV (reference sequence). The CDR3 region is CASFRPGWDTEAFF. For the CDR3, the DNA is TGTGCCAGCTTCCGACCCGGGTGGGACACTGAAGCTTTCTTT.

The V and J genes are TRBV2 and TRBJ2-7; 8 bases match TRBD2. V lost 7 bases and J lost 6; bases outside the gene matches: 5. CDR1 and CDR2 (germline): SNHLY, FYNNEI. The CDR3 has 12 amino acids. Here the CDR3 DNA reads TGTGCCAGCACAGCGGGAGTCGGCGAGCAGTACTTC. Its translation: CASTAGVGEQYF.

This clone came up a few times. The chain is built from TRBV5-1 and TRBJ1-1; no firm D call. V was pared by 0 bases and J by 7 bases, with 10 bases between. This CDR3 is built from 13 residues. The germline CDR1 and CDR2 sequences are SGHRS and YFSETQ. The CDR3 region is CASSLAGLSEAFF. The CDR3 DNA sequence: TGCGCCAGCAGCTTGGCCGGGTTAAGTGAAGCTTTCTTT.